This TCR beta chain was found in a study of response to subunit inactivated influenza vaccine. From germline, CDR1 is SGHVS and CDR2 FQNEAQ. The CDR3 extends over 15 amino acids. Between the trimmed V and J ends, which lost 1 base and 0 bases, there was a span of 7 bases. This clonotype appeared a few times. No antigen is known for it. Each CDR3 protein is one row after TCRdb ran MiXCR on the RT-PCR reads. The data hold more than 450,000 distinct CDR3 sequences, with approximately 12% observed a single time. Study-level results: Authors proposed each seasonal influenza vaccination draws in few new T cells.

Sequencing was performed on PBMCs from blood, taken on the day of vaccination. This clonotype was sampled from a man over 45 who received an inactivated influenza vaccine. V usage is TRBV7-8 and J usage is TRBJ2-1; D unclear. The CDR3 DNA reads as TGTGCCAGCAGCTTAGTCCGTAACTCCTACAATGAGCAGTTCTTC. Protein product: CASSLVRNSYNEQFF.